What follows are 2 T cell receptor beta chains derived from one specimen sequenced in a study of regulatory T cells in long-lasting Graves disease. The TCR beta library used iRepertoire HTBI primers with Arm-PCR amplification of CDR3. In TCRdb, the multiplex PCR reads were re-called with MiXCR into one record per CDR3 protein. The sample lists 500,000 or so distinct CDR3 sequences, roughly 15% occurring once. The time point: newly diagnosed GD, antithyroid drugs for less than 3 months. Isolated PBMC RNA provided the starting material for the TCR library. This sample also appeared in a second study, on T cells in Graves' hyperthyroidism and ophthalmopathy.

Sequenced material: peripheral blood mononuclear cells (PBMCs), taken at new diagnosis, from a patient treated with antithyroid drugs. The receptors shown here come from a woman aged 50 to 65 with Graves disease.

This clonotype has a count of ten or more. The gene calls are TRBV28 and TRBJ2-7; D ambiguous. Germline loops: CDR1 MDHEN, CDR2 SYDVKM. Trimming took 2 bases from V and 2 from J, leaving 4 bases between them. The CDR3 is made up of 12 amino acids. This chain's CDR3 is CASSLRAYEQYF. Written as DNA, the CDR3 is TGTGCCAGCAGTTTACGGGCCTACGAGCAGTACTTC.

This clonotype was counted ten times or more. The chain is built from TRBV6-1 and TRBJ2-7; D remains ambiguous. Germline V gives CDR1 MNHNS, CDR2 SASEGT. With 0 bases removed from V and 4 bases from J, the gap between germline ends came to 4 bases. The CDR3 extends over 12 amino acids. In nucleotides, the CDR3 is TGTGCCAGCAGTGAAGCAGGGTACGAGCAGTACTTC. This translates into CASSEAGYEQYF.